These 9 T cell receptor beta chains came from one sample sequenced in a study of T cell responses to AZD1222 COVID-19 vaccine (dated by TCRdb to 2020 to 2022). What the time point label conveys for this sample: baseline before first vaccination. The method was the immunoSEQ multiplex PCR assay. Not all clones reach the TCRdb copy of this immuneACCESS table, which keeps in-frame sequences only. Checked studies attribute under half of the gap to unresolved V genes and leave the rest unexplained. The table for this sample lists 110,000 to 150,000 clones; approximately 90% of them were counted only once. Over 3.5% of the sample goes to the ten largest clones. The source was peripheral blood, collected on day 0 of AZD1222 vaccination. These receptor sequences come from an adult in good health.

The chain is built from TRBV6-4 and TRBJ2-2, with D unclear. Germline V lookup: CDR1 MRHNA, CDR2 SNTAGT. V gave up 0 bases and J gave up 1 base, with 6 bases separating them. The CDR3 is 15 residues long. The CDR3 nucleotides read TGTGCCAGCAGTGACTCTAGTTTGAACACCGGGGAGCTGTTTTTT. This sequence encodes CASSDSSLNTGELFF.

This chain joins TRBV28 and TRBJ2-6; 10 positions match TRBD1. V gave up 2 bases and J gave up 1 base; unmatched junction bases: 11. This CDR3 region has 20 residues. Germline assignment: CDR1 MDHEN and CDR2 SYDVKM. CDR3 loop: CASSLPRRDRGKSGANVLTF. The CDR3 nucleotides are TGTGCCAGCAGTTTACCAAGACGGGACAGGGGAAAGTCTGGGGCCAACGTCCTGACTTTC.

This clone was picked up a small number of times. The chain carries TRBV10-1 and TRBJ2-7; no clear D gene. V was cut by 10 bases and J by 2 bases, with 24 bases left in between. The germline V gene has CDR1 WNHNN and CDR2 SYGVQD (reference sequence). The CDR3 is made up of 16 amino acids. CDR3 sequence: CAIPRRQEIRTYEQYF. CDR3 coding DNA: TGCGCCATCCCCCGCCGGCAGGAGATTCGGACCTACGAGCAGTACTTC.

This chain joins TRBV7-9 and TRBJ1-1; D is possibly TRBD1 (5 bases). This CDR3 has 16 residues. The germline V gene encodes CDR1 SEHNR and CDR2 FQNEAQ (reference sequence). V lost 5 bases and J 4 bases, leaving 20 bases between the germline ends. The CDR3 DNA reads as TGTGCCAGCAGCGCAGGGACGGGGGAGCGGAGCACTGAAGCTTTCTTT. Translation: CASSAGTGERSTEAFF.

The chain uses TRBV28 and TRBJ2-7; 7 bases match TRBD1. This CDR3 has 15 residues. Germline V gene data show CDR1 as MDHEN and CDR2 as SYDVKM. The ends lost 7 bases at V and 3 bases at J; junction bases unmatched: 12. The CDR3 DNA reads as TGTGCCAGCAATCCTGCCGGGACAGTTCGCTACGAGCAGTACTTC. This gives the protein CASNPAGTVRYEQYF.

V gene TRBV12-3 or TRBV12-4 combines with J gene TRBJ1-1, with TRBD1 as a possible D gene (5 bases). CDR3 length equals 12 residues. Trimming stripped 5 bases from V and 8 bases from J, with 12 bases between. The CDR3 DNA reads TGTGCCAGCAGTACCGAAGGGGCGGAAGCTTTCTTT. Protein product: CASSTEGAEAFF.

This clone was seen just once. The gene calls are TRBV7-9 and TRBJ2-7; 7 bases line up with TRBD1. The CDR3 is made up of 15 amino acids. Germline V lookup: CDR1 SEHNR, CDR2 FQNEAQ (reference sequence). V trimming: 4 bases; J trimming: 5 bases; junction bases outside the gene matches: 11. CDR3 nucleotide sequence: TGTGCCAGCAGCTCCGCGACAGGGTTGGTTGACGAGCAGTACTTC. It codes for CASSSATGLVDEQYF.

This chain uses TRBV5-5 with TRBJ1-2; D unresolved. The CDR3 runs to 12 residues. V lost 5 bases, J lost 2 bases, and 7 bases lay in between. Germline V gives CDR1 SGHKS, CDR2 YYEKEE (reference sequence). CDR3 nucleotides: TGTGCCAGCAGTCGCGAGAACTATGGCTACACCTTC. As protein: CASSRENYGYTF. The full variable domain, its missing parts supplied by reference TRBV5-5 and TRBJ1-2, is DAGVTQSPTHLIKTRGQQVTLRCSPISGHKSVSWYQQVLGQGPQFIFQYYEKEERGRGNFPDRFSARQFPNYSSELNVNALLLGDSALYLCASSRENYGYTFGSGTRLTVV.

The chain links TRBV3-1 (or the pseudogene TRBV3-2) to TRBJ2-5, with D hard to call. The V end was cut by 7 bases, the J end by 3 bases, with 12 bases between. The germline gives CDR1 LGHDT, CDR2 YNNKEL (reference sequence). The CDR3 extends over 13 amino acids. The CDR3 is CASNIRAEETQYF. CDR3 DNA sequence: TGTGCCAGCAACATTAGGGCGGAAGAGACCCAGTACTTC.